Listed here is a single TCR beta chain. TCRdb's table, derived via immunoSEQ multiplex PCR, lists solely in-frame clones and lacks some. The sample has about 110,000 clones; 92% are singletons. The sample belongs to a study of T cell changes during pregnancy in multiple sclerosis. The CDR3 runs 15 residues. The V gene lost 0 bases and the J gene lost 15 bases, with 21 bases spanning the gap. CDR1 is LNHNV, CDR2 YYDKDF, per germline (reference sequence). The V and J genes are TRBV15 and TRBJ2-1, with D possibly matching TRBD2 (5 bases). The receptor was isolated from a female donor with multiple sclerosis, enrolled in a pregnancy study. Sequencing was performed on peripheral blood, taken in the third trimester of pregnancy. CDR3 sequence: CATSRDLERETTGFF. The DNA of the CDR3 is TGTGCCACCAGCAGAGACTTGGAGAGGGAGACCACTGGGTTCTTC. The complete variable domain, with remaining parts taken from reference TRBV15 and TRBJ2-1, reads DAMVIQNPRYQVTQFGKPVTLSCSQTLNHNVMYWYQQKSSQAPKLLFHYYDKDFNNEADTPDNFQSRRPNTSFCFLDIRSPGLGDTAMYLCATSRDLERETTGFFGPGTRLTVL.